These 21 T cell receptor beta chains were sequenced from one sample in a study of identical twins. TCRdb reprocessed the 5' RACE reads with MiXCR, giving one entry per CDR3 protein. The table records some 260,000 distinct CDR3 sequences, about 14% of them present only once. The specimen sequenced was memory (CD45RO+) T cells sorted from blood. Receptor source: a young woman in good health.

This clonotype was recorded a few times. The V gene is TRBV5-4, the J gene TRBJ2-1; tentative D call: TRBD2 (6 bases). Trimming removed 1 base from V and 7 bases from J, with 15 bases in between. Germline values: CDR1 SGHNT, CDR2 YYREEE (reference sequence). CDR3 length equals 15 residues. The CDR3 is CASSLRRGITNEQFF. The CDR3 DNA sequence: TGTGCCAGCAGCTTGAGACGGGGGATAACTAATGAGCAGTTCTTC.

This clonotype was recorded a few times. The CDR3 DNA is TGTGCCAGCAGTTTAAGACCCGGGACGGGGGGGACTGAAGCTTTCTTT. This codes for CASSLRPGTGGTEAFF. The chain has TRBV27 and TRBJ1-1, with D perhaps TRBD1 (5 bases). CDR1 and CDR2 from the germline V gene are MNHEY and SMNVEV (reference sequence). The CDR3 contains 16 residues. Trimming took off 2 bases at V and 5 bases at J, with 18 bases between the two ends.

The chain recombines TRBV29-1 with TRBJ1-2, with D possibly TRBD1 on 6 matching bases. The CDR3 covers 13 residues. The V and J ends lost 5 bases and 7 bases respectively, with 17 bases between them. The germline CDR1 and CDR2 sequences are SQVTM and ANQGSEA. Written as DNA, the CDR3 is TGCAGCGTTCGTGTGACAGGACTCTCTGGCTACACCTTC. Translated, it gives CSVRVTGLSGYTF.

The V gene is TRBV6-2 or TRBV6-3, the J gene TRBJ2-1, with 10 nucleotides matching TRBD2. The CDR3 runs 15 residues. CDR1 and CDR2 from the germline V gene are MNHEY and SVGEGT. V was pared by 8 bases and J by 3 bases, with 7 bases of the junction left unmatched. CDR3 bases: TGTGCCAGCGCCCTAGCGGGAGACGGCTACAATGAGCAGTTCTTC. Its translation: CASALAGDGYNEQFF.

This clonotype was detected many times. One end of the junction does not line up with germline, which may come from a read error. V gene TRBV5-6 combines with J gene TRBJ2-1; TRBD2 agrees at 10 bases. The CDR3 totals 14 residues. Looked up from germline, CDR1 is SGHDT and CDR2 is YYEEEE. The CDR3 here is CASSLVPSGSRLIF. For the CDR3, the DNA is TGTGCCAGCAGCTTGGTTCCTAGCGGGAGTAGGTTGATCTTC.

The V gene is TRBV20-1, the J gene TRBJ2-7; D is uncertain. Trimming cost V 0 bases and J 0 bases, with 12 bases left between them. The CDR3 has 15 residues. Germline lookup yields CDR1 DFQATT and CDR2 SNEGSKA (reference sequence). The CDR3 reads CSARDWSRSSYEQYF. The CDR3 DNA sequence: TGCAGTGCTAGAGATTGGTCCAGGAGCTCCTACGAGCAGTACTTC.

This clonotype was detected only a few times. The genes are TRBV20-1 and TRBJ1-4; D remains ambiguous. This CDR3 region has 13 residues. Germline V lookup: CDR1 DFQATT, CDR2 SNEGSKA (reference sequence). Trimming shortened V by 1 base and J by 5 bases, and 8 bases separated the two germline ends. Here the CDR3 DNA reads TGCAGTGCTAGAGCGGATGAGAATGAAAAACTGTTTTTT. This codes for CSARADENEKLFF.

This clonotype was seen more than once but under ten times. This sequence joins TRBV6-2 or TRBV6-3 and TRBJ1-2; 10 bases fit TRBD1. The CDR3 consists of 15 residues. V lost 6 bases to trimming and J lost 5 bases; unmatched junction nucleotides: 9. Germline-derived CDR1 and CDR2 are MNHEY and SVGEGT. The CDR3 DNA reads TGTGCCAGCAGGACTCGACAGGGGGCCTTGTATGGCTACACCTTC. Amino acids: CASRTRQGALYGYTF.

The chain has TRBV7-3 and TRBJ2-3; D is unclear. V was trimmed by 5 bases and J by 0 bases, leaving 6 bases between them. Germline V gene sequence: CDR1 SGHTA, CDR2 FQGTGA. This CDR3 is 13 amino acids long. CDR3 DNA: TGTGCCAGCAGCGGTGCTAGCACAGATACGCAGTATTTT. As protein: CASSGASTDTQYF.

The V and J genes are TRBV29-1 and TRBJ2-3; 7 bases align to TRBD1. Germline V lookup: CDR1 SQVTM, CDR2 ANQGSEA. The V gene end was trimmed by 0 bases and the J gene end by 3 bases; junction bases not matched to a gene: 9. The length of the CDR3 is 16 residues. CDR3 protein: CSVEDRFRGNTDTQYF. The CDR3, as DNA: TGCAGCGTTGAAGATCGATTCAGGGGGAATACAGATACGCAGTATTTT.

The V and J genes are TRBV6-5 and TRBJ1-6; D gene unclear. Germline V lookup: CDR1 MNHEY, CDR2 SVGAGI. This CDR3 has 15 amino acids. V lost 4 bases to trimming and J lost 4 bases, with 11 bases between them. The CDR3 DNA is TGTGCCAGCAGTTCGACTCTGCCTTATAATTCACCCCTCCACTTT. Protein product: CASSSTLPYNSPLHF.

This clonotype appeared once. The chain recombines TRBV5-1 with TRBJ2-3; TRBD1 might be the D (6 bases). V lost 4 bases to trimming and J lost 7 bases, with 16 bases between them. Germline V gives CDR1 SGHRS, CDR2 YFSETQ. This CDR3 comprises 14 residues. The CDR3 sequence: CASSHAYRENTQYF. CDR3 bases: TGCGCCAGCAGCCATGCTTACAGGGAAAATACGCAGTATTTT. Filled out from reference TRBV5-1 and TRBJ2-3, the complete variable domain reads KAGVTQTPRYLIKTRGQQVTLSCSPISGHRSVSWYQQTPGQGLQFLFEYFSETQRNKGNFPGRFSGRQFSNSRSEMNVSTLELGDSALYLCASSHAYRENTQYFGPGTRLTVL.

The chain joins TRBV11-2 to TRBJ2-1; 8 positions agree with TRBD2. Germline-derived CDR1 and CDR2 are SGHAT and FQNNGV. Trimming removed 1 base from V and 8 bases from J; junction bases left unmatched: 7. CDR3 size: 15 residues. CDR3 sequence: CASSLAGGPKYEQFF. The CDR3 bases are TGTGCCAGCAGCTTAGCGGGAGGGCCGAAATATGAGCAGTTCTTC.

This chain uses TRBV2 with TRBJ2-2; D gene unclear. CDR3 length: 15 residues. Trimming pared 5 bases from V and 4 bases from J, leaving 14 bases between. Germline V gene lookup returns CDR1 SNHLY and CDR2 FYNNEI. The CDR3 nucleotides read TGTGCCAGCAGTCCCCGCAGGCAGATCACCGGGGAGCTGTTTTTT. Its protein product is CASSPRRQITGELFF. Based on the CDR3 plus reference TRBV2 and TRBJ2-2, the full variable domain is EPEVTQTPSHQVTQMGQEVILRCVPISNHLYFYWYRQILGQKVEFLVSFYNNEISEKSEIFDDQFSVERPDGSNFTLKIRSTKLEDSAMYFCASSPRRQITGELFFGEGSRLTVL.

The table lists this clonotype with a few counts. The chain employs TRBV6-1 and TRBJ1-1; maybe TRBD1 (5 bases). CDR3 length: 12 amino acids. The V gene's germline CDR1 is MNHNS and CDR2 SASEGT. Between the trimmed V and J ends, which lost 6 bases and 6 bases, there was a span of 11 bases. The CDR3 sequence is CASRTQGAEAFF. CDR3 nucleotide sequence: TGTGCCAGCAGGACCCAGGGCGCTGAAGCTTTCTTT.

This clonotype occurred many times. The chain employs TRBV6-6 and TRBJ2-2; D remains unclear. CDR1 is MNHNY and CDR2 is SVGAGI in the germline V gene (reference sequence). The V and J ends lost 6 bases and 2 bases respectively, with 7 bases between them. This CDR3 has 13 residues. The CDR3 region is CASSSKNTGELFF. CDR3 DNA sequence: TGTGCCAGCAGCTCCAAAAACACCGGGGAGCTGTTTTTT.

This clonotype came up a few times. The chain joins TRBV7-9 to TRBJ2-1; D uncertain. This CDR3 is 12 amino acids long. Germline CDR1 reads SEHNR; CDR2 reads FQNEAQ (reference sequence). V was trimmed by 5 bases and J by 6 bases, leaving 8 bases between them. CDR3 DNA: TGTGCCAGCAGCGAACTGGCCAATGAGCAGTTCTTC. Translating gives CASSELANEQFF.

The chain has TRBV18 and TRBJ2-3, with D unresolved. The CDR3 runs 13 residues. V lost 6 bases to trimming and J lost 6 bases, with 13 bases between them. Germline V gene sequence: CDR1 KGHSH, CDR2 LQKENI. CDR3 nucleotide sequence: TGTGCCAGCTCGCCTAATAAGAGGGATACGCAGTATTTT. Translated, it gives CASSPNKRDTQYF.

The chain employs TRBV6-1 and TRBJ2-1; D is possibly TRBD1 (6 bases). V was pared by 6 bases and J by 4 bases, with 13 bases between. The CDR3 spans 14 residues. Germline V lookup: CDR1 MNHNS, CDR2 SASEGT. The CDR3 spells CASSPSGQYNEQFF. CDR3 nucleotide sequence: TGTGCCAGCAGCCCTTCGGGACAATACAATGAGCAGTTCTTC.

The chain joins TRBV30 to TRBJ2-5, with TRBD2 matching 9 bases. Losses at the gene ends were 4 bases for V and 5 bases for J; bases not matched to a gene: 8. Germline CDR1 reads GTSNPN; CDR2 reads SVGIG (reference sequence). The CDR3 has 14 residues. The CDR3, as DNA: TGTGCCTGGAATAGGGGACTAGCAGAGGAGACCCAGTACTTC. This sequence encodes CAWNRGLAEETQYF.

This clonotype appeared a few times. The chain carries TRBV20-1 and TRBJ2-1; the D gene is possibly TRBD2 (6 bases). This CDR3 has 11 residues. Germline CDR1 and CDR2: DFQATT and SNEGSKA (reference sequence). Trimming removed 3 bases from V and 7 bases from J, with 7 bases in between. The CDR3 reads CSASGRNEQFF. For the CDR3, the DNA is TGCAGTGCTAGCGGGAGAAATGAGCAGTTCTTC.